A selection of T cell receptor beta chains follows, all from one sample in a study of shared clonotypes between healthy human individuals. Repertoires were generated with immunoSEQ multiplex PCR, while TCRdb's copy carries only in-frame clones and drops some. The sample contains around 100,000 clones, around 73% of which appear only once. Sequencing was carried out using memory CD8+ T cells sorted from blood. The receptors here all came from a woman in her thirties in good health. Both conserved end residues are part of each CDR3.

CDR3	J	V
CASSVGLTGGSYEQYF	TRBJ2-7	TRBV19
CASIPDDTGELFF	TRBJ2-2	TRBV6-6
CASSQEASLNEQFF	TRBJ2-1	TRBV4-1
CSVERAFLQFF	TRBJ2-1	TRBV29-1
CASRDPGTGNYEQYF	TRBJ2-7	TRBV6-6
CASSSLPPTGLDEKLFF	TRBJ1-4	TRBV27
CASSHLGGLEETQYF	TRBJ2-5	TRBV27
CAISELGYNQPQHF	TRBJ1-5	TRBV10-3
CASSQAPLAHSYEQYF	TRBJ2-7	TRBV4-1
CASSMRGASYEQYF	TRBJ2-7	TRBV19
CASSSSYEQYF	TRBJ2-7	TRBV5-1
CASSLVSGVSYEQYF	TRBJ2-7	TRBV7-8
CASSLPPYSDRNNEQFF	TRBJ2-1	TRBV28
CASGLVQGFQPQHF	TRBJ1-5	TRBV12-5
CASSFWPSHEQYF	TRBJ2-7	TRBV5-4
CASSLEGQANFYEQYF	TRBJ2-7	TRBV7-9
CASSSGTESYEQYF	TRBJ2-7	TRBV27
CSAERRHEQFF	TRBJ2-1	TRBV20-1
CASSLVSRQGAGQPQHF	TRBJ1-5	TRBV7-2
CASSHVETGSYEQYF	TRBJ2-7	TRBV14
CASIGKGLGNEQFF	TRBJ2-1	TRBV25-1
CASSLRGKNTEAFF	TRBJ1-1	TRBV4-1
CASSPTGGHDIQYF	TRBJ2-4	TRBV7-2
CASSWQGADTEAFF	TRBJ1-1	TRBV19
CASSFYRLATNEKLFF	TRBJ1-4	TRBV5-6
CASMTEQTQYF	TRBJ2-5	TRBV2
CASSPKVAGRNTGELFF	TRBJ2-2	TRBV7-9
CASSDIWEQYF	TRBJ2-7	TRBV6-1
CASSESGSGANVLTF	TRBJ2-6	TRBV6-1
CASSLSVLGAADTQYF	TRBJ2-3	TRBV28
CASSPQQQTDTQYF	TRBJ2-3	TRBV6-1
CASSFGTGASYNEQFF	TRBJ2-1	TRBV5-6
CASSCPPRGMYEQYF	TRBJ2-7	TRBV5-6
CASSLVVDTQYF	TRBJ2-3	TRBV5-1